Listed below are T cell receptor beta chains from one sample, sequenced in a study of control samples from healthy donors and cancer patients. TCRdb's copy holds only in-frame clones and misses some; the assay was immunoSEQ multiplex PCR. The sample carries roughly 120,000 clones, around nine tenths recorded once. Sequenced input: blood. All receptors derive from a man aged 30 to 39 in good health. CDR3s include the opening cysteine and the closing phenylalanine or tryptophan. The D gene is left open where the match is weak. Size tells how often a clone was seen (once, few, many) or the class of an expanded clone, and some rows leave it out.

CDR3	DNA	D	J	V	size
CASSFMGATNTEAFF	TGTGCCAGCAGCTTCATGGGGGCGACGAACACTGAAGCTTTCTTT	-	TRBJ1-1	TRBV5-4	-
CASSLSYGYTF	TGTGCCAGCAGTTTGTCCTATGGCTACACCTTC	-	TRBJ1-2	TRBV12-3/TRBV12-4	-
CASSLSGTGRNTEAFF	TGTGCCAGCAGCTTAAGCGGGACAGGGAGGAACACTGAAGCTTTCTTT	TRBD1	TRBJ1-1	TRBV7-2	-
CASSEGQGSLRAFF	TGTGCCAGCAGTGAGGGACAGGGGTCGTTGAGAGCTTTCTTT	TRBD1	TRBJ1-1	TRBV6-1	few
CASSPQGANQPQHF	TGTGCCAGCTCACCTCAGGGGGCCAATCAGCCCCAGCATTTT	TRBD1	TRBJ1-5	TRBV18	-
CASSIQDSQPQHF	TGTGCCAGTAGTATACAGGACAGTCAGCCCCAGCATTTT	-	TRBJ1-5	TRBV19	-
CATSDPGTGDRNEQFF	TGTGCCACCAGTGACCCCGGGACAGGGGACAGGAATGAGCAGTTCTTC	TRBD1	TRBJ2-1	TRBV24-1	-
CASSLGSTQYF	TGTGCCAGCAGCTTGGGGTCGACCCAGTACTTC	-	TRBJ2-5	TRBV7-2	-
CASSQDGAGGGADTQYF	TGTGCCAGCAGCCAAGATGGAGCGGGGGGAGGGGCAGATACGCAGTATTTT	TRBD2	TRBJ2-3	TRBV4-2	-
CASSQGGGRMNTEAFF	TGTGCCAGCAGCCAAGGCGGGGGCCGCATGAACACTGAAGCTTTCTTT	-	TRBJ1-1	TRBV3-1/TRBV3-2	-
CASSPGTSGTDTQYF	TGTGCCAGCTCACCGGGGACTAGCGGGACAGATACGCAGTATTTT	TRBD2	TRBJ2-3	TRBV18	-
CAIRTGTTPNQPQHF	TGTGCCATCAGGACCGGGACAACCCCCAATCAGCCCCAGCATTTT	-	TRBJ1-5	TRBV10-3	-
CASSAGGGSGADTQYF	TGTGCCAGCAGTGCAGGAGGGGGTAGCGGGGCAGATACGCAGTATTTT	TRBD2	TRBJ2-3	TRBV6-1	-
CASSQGGLGDNEKLFF	TGTGCCAGCAGCCAAGGGGGTCTTGGTGATAATGAAAAACTGTTTTTT	-	TRBJ1-4	TRBV14	-
CASSGRDRLSPLHF	TGTGCCAGCAGCGGCCGGGACCGGCTTTCACCCCTCCACTTT	-	TRBJ1-6	TRBV2	-
CASTYTATLYGYTF	TGTGCCAGCACCTACACCGCTACCCTCTATGGCTACACCTTC	-	TRBJ1-2	TRBV2	-
CASSPGGRDEKLFF	TGTGCCAGCAGCCCCGGCGGACGAGATGAAAAACTGTTTTTT	-	TRBJ1-4	TRBV7-9	-
CASSPLQSASTGELFF	TGTGCCAGCAGCCCCTTACAGAGCGCCAGCACCGGGGAGCTGTTTTTT	-	TRBJ2-2	TRBV3-1/TRBV3-2	-
CASSLGQGAGNTIYF	TGCGCCAGCAGCCTGGGACAGGGGGCTGGAAACACCATATATTTT	TRBD1	TRBJ1-3	TRBV5-1	-
CASTPGRDSLTSNF	TGTGCCAGCACCCCCGGGCGGGACAGTCTCACTTCTAATTTC	TRBD1	TRBJ1-2	TRBV5-6	-
CATSDPDRDRTYEQYF	TGTGCCACCAGTGACCCTGATCGGGACAGAACCTACGAGCAGTACTTC	TRBD1	TRBJ2-7	TRBV24-1	-
CASTPRGHGVGYTF	TGTGCCAGCACCCCCAGAGGCCACGGTGTAGGCTACACCTTC	-	TRBJ1-2	TRBV27	-
CASSPTGDSNQPQHF	TGCGCCAGCAGCCCGACAGGGGATAGCAATCAGCCCCAGCATTTT	TRBD1	TRBJ1-5	TRBV4-1	-
CASSFRGAETQYF	TGTGCCAGCAGCTTTCGAGGGGCAGAGACCCAGTACTTC	-	TRBJ2-5	TRBV7-2	-
CATRQGNTEAFF	TGTGCCACCAGACAGGGGAACACTGAAGCTTTCTTT	TRBD1	TRBJ1-1	TRBV3-1/TRBV3-2	-
CASSLGGGMTNEQFF	TGTGCCAGCAGCTTAGGTGGGGGGATGACCAATGAGCAGTTCTTC	-	TRBJ2-1	TRBV7-2	-
CASSLEGDLRYNEQFF	TGCGCCAGCAGCTTGGAAGGGGATCTAAGATACAATGAGCAGTTCTTC	-	TRBJ2-1	TRBV5-1	-
CATSDPRTGSDTGELFF	TGTGCCACCAGTGATCCACGTACAGGCTCCGACACCGGGGAGCTGTTTTTT	-	TRBJ2-2	TRBV24-1	-
CASRVPRAGYGYTF	TGTGCCAGCAGGGTCCCAAGAGCAGGGTACGGCTACACCTTC	-	TRBJ1-2	TRBV2	few
CASRGGQGTFF	TGTGCCAGCAGGGGGGGACAGGGAACTTTCTTT	TRBD1	TRBJ1-1	TRBV2	-
CASGFPRTGKSYGYTF	TGTGCTAGTGGTTTCCCTCGGACAGGGAAGAGCTATGGCTACACCTTC	TRBD1	TRBJ1-2	TRBV12-5	-
CASSARPRDASGNTIYF	TGTGCCAGTAGTGCCCGCCCCCGGGACGCCTCTGGAAACACCATATATTTT	-	TRBJ1-3	TRBV19	-
CASSQAAGAAYNEQFF	TGCGCCAGCAGCCAAGCAGCGGGGGCAGCCTACAATGAGCAGTTCTTC	TRBD2	TRBJ2-1	TRBV4-1	-
CASSVRDRISPLHF	TGTGCCAGCAGTGTGAGAGACCGGATTTCACCCCTCCACTTT	-	TRBJ1-6	TRBV2	-
CASSLLPGSGETQYF	TGTGCCAGCAGCCTCCTCCCAGGGTCGGGGGAGACCCAGTACTTC	-	TRBJ2-5	TRBV7-2	-
CASSFEGLNTEAFF	TGTGCCAGCAGCTTCGAGGGACTGAACACTGAAGCTTTCTTT	-	TRBJ1-1	TRBV7-2	few
CASSPTGGGNEQFF	TGCGCCAGCAGCCCGACAGGGGGCGGCAATGAGCAGTTCTTC	TRBD1	TRBJ2-1	TRBV5-1	-
CASSESLEGALSYNSPLHF	TGCGCCAGCAGTGAGTCGCTGGAGGGGGCGCTATCATATAATTCACCCCTCCACTTT	TRBD1	TRBJ1-6	TRBV10-2	-
CASSSLQTGTGEDEQFF	TGTGCCAGCAGTTCCCTCCAAACCGGGACAGGGGAGGATGAGCAGTTCTTC	TRBD1	TRBJ2-1	TRBV27	-
CASRDNRRKGGDYGYTF	TGTGCCAGCAGGGATAATAGGCGAAAGGGGGGTGACTATGGCTACACCTTC	-	TRBJ1-2	TRBV5-4	-
CASSLRRWGNEQFF	TGTGCCAGCAGTTTAAGGAGATGGGGCAATGAGCAGTTCTTC	-	TRBJ2-1	TRBV27	once
CASRPQWGTEAFF	TGTGCCAGCAGGCCTCAGTGGGGCACTGAAGCTTTCTTT	-	TRBJ1-1	TRBV11-3	-
CASSPQVNTEAFF	TGTGCCAGCAGTCCGCAGGTGAACACTGAAGCTTTCTTT	-	TRBJ1-1	TRBV27	-
CASSAGYGYTF	TGCGCCAGCAGTGCGGGATATGGCTACACCTTC	-	TRBJ1-2	TRBV10-1	-
CASSSSGTANSPLHF	TGTGCCAGCAGCTCCTCCGGGACAGCTAATTCACCCCTCCACTTT	TRBD1	TRBJ1-6	TRBV7-2	-
CASSVALAADTQYF	TGTGCCAGCAGCGTAGCACTAGCGGCGGATACGCAGTATTTT	TRBD2	TRBJ2-3	TRBV9	-
CSVGLQGETEAFF	TGCAGCGTTGGGTTGCAGGGGGAAACTGAAGCTTTCTTT	TRBD1	TRBJ1-1	TRBV29-1	-
CSASPPGVHTEAFF	TGCAGTGCTAGTCCTCCTGGGGTTCACACTGAAGCTTTCTTT	-	TRBJ1-1	TRBV20-1	-
CATSDRQGEGVLTF	TGTGCCACCAGTGATCGACAGGGGGAAGGCGTCCTGACTTTC	TRBD1	TRBJ2-6	TRBV24-1	-
CASSLDTGFETQYF	TGTGCCAGCAGCTTAGATACAGGATTCGAGACCCAGTACTTC	-	TRBJ2-5	TRBV7-9	-
CASSNRQGEDTGELFF	TGTGCCAGCTCTAACCGACAGGGGGAGGACACCGGGGAGCTGTTTTTT	TRBD1	TRBJ2-2	TRBV18	-
CASSPDSDTQYF	TGCGCCAGCAGCCCCGACTCAGATACGCAGTATTTT	-	TRBJ2-3	TRBV5-1	-
CASSQDFIGGGREQYF	TGCGCCAGCAGCCAAGATTTTATTGGGGGCGGGCGCGAGCAGTACTTC	-	TRBJ2-7	TRBV4-1	few